This T cell receptor beta chain was observed in a study of blood T cell repertoires in COVID-19. V was cut by 5 bases and J by 0 bases, with 17 bases left in between. The CDR3 has 17 residues. Germline-derived CDR1 and CDR2 are SGHAT and FQNNGV. Profiled with immunoSEQ multiplex PCR; TCRdb holds only in-frame clones, not every one. Counted here are about 150,000 clones, 70% to 90% occurring once; the ten biggest clones make up roughly 8.3%. The TCR sequence derives from a woman aged 60-75 years with COVID-19, enrolled during active disease. Sample: peripheral blood. The rearrangement links TRBV11-2 to TRBJ1-3; tentatively, D is TRBD1 (6 bases). CDR3 in amino acids: CASSPPTGPSSGNTIYF. The CDR3 DNA reads TGTGCCAGCAGCCCCCCGACAGGACCCTCCTCTGGAAACACCATATATTTT.